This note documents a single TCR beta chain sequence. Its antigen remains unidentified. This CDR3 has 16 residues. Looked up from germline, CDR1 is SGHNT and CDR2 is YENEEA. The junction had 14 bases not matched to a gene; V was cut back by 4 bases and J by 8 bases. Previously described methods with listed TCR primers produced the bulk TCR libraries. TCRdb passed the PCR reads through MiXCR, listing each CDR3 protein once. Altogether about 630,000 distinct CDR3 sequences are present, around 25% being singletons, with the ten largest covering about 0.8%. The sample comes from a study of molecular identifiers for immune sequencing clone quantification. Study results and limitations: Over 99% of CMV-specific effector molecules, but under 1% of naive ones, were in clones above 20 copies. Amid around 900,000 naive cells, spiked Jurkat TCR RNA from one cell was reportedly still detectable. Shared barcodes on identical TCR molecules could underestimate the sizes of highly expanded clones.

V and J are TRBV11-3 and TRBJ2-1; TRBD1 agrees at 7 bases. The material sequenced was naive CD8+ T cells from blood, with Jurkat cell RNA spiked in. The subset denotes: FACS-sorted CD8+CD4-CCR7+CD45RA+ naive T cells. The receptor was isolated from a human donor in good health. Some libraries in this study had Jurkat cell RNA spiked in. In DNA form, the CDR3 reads TGTGCCAGCAGCTCAGTTGCGTCAGGGGGTTTGGATGAGCAGTTCTTC. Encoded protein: CASSSVASGGLDEQFF. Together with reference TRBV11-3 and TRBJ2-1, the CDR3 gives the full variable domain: EAGVVQSPRYKIIEKKQPVAFWCNPISGHNTLYWYLQNLGQGPELLIRYENEEAVDDSQLPKDRFSAERLKGVDSTLKIQPAELGDSAVYLCASSSVASGGLDEQFFGPGTRLTVL.